The rows below give T cell receptor beta chains drawn from one sample of a study of molecular identifiers for immune sequencing clone quantification. TCRdb re-called the PCR reads with MiXCR, one entry per CDR3 protein. The top ten clones hold roughly 1.5% of a sample with about 65,000 distinct CDR3 sequences, 15% to 20% of them seen once. Sequenced sample: naive CD8+ T cells from blood, with Jurkat cell RNA spiked in. These receptors were taken from a human donor in good health. Some libraries in this study had Jurkat cell RNA spiked in. Each CDR3 is given with its conserved first and last residue. Each record gives: J gene, V gene, clone size, D gene, CDR3 DNA, CDR3 protein. D genes are given only for firm matches. The size entry is marked missing in some rows and otherwise reads once, few, many or a size class.

TRBJ2-3	TRBV6-9	many	TRBD2	TGTGCCAGCAGTTATTCTGCTAGCGGGAGGGTCGCGGGTACGCAGTATTTT	CASSYSASGRVAGTQYF
TRBJ1-2	TRBV6-5	many	NA	TGTGCCAGCAGGAAACTCCGGGACCCCTATGGCTACACCTTC	CASRKLRDPYGYTF
TRBJ2-5	TRBV2	many	NA	TGTGCCAGCAGTGAAGCGCTTTCTAGTGAGACCCAGTACTTC	CASSEALSSETQYF
TRBJ2-1	TRBV20-1	NA	NA	TGCAGTGCTAGAGATCTCCTAGATGGCTCCTACAATGAGCAGTTCTTC	CSARDLLDGSYNEQFF
TRBJ2-7	TRBV27	many	NA	TGTGCCAGCAGTTTAACCCCGCGCCTCGAGCAGTACTTC	CASSLTPRLEQYF
TRBJ2-7	TRBV4-3	many	TRBD1	TGCGCCAGCAGCCAAGATAATACAGGGGGCAGGGACGAGCAGTACTTC	CASSQDNTGGRDEQYF
TRBJ1-1	TRBV10-2	few	NA	TGCGCCAGCAGTGAGAGTGTCCCCTGGGGCACTGAAGCTTTCTTT	CASSESVPWGTEAFF
TRBJ2-7	TRBV10-3	many	NA	TGTGCCATCAGTGACCCAGATCACTACGAGCAGTACTTC	CAISDPDHYEQYF
TRBJ2-7	TRBV2	many	TRBD2	TGTGCCGGGAGCGGGAGGGCCTCCTACGAGCAGTACTTC	CAGSGRASYEQYF
TRBJ1-5	TRBV20-1	many	NA	TGCAGTGCTAGCCGGATTAGCAATCAGCCCCAGCATTTT	CSASRISNQPQHF
TRBJ2-7	TRBV6-2/TRBV6-3	NA	TRBD1	TGTGCCAGCAGACCCATACAGGGGCGAATCGACGAGCAGTACTTC	CASRPIQGRIDEQYF
TRBJ2-2	TRBV7-9	NA	NA	TGTGCCAGCAGGGCCCCGTCTAGCTGGGGCGGGGAGCTGTTTTTT	CASRAPSSWGGELFF
TRBJ2-7	TRBV29-1	NA	NA	TGCAGCGTTGAGGGCGAATACGAGCAGTACTTC	CSVEGEYEQYF
TRBJ1-1	TRBV11-2	NA	NA	TGTGCCAGCACCTTAATAGAGGGGGCTGAAGCTTTCTTT	CASTLIEGAEAFF
TRBJ2-5	TRBV6-5	many	NA	TGTGCCAGCAGTTTTGGACAGATCCAAGAGACCCAGTACTTC	CASSFGQIQETQYF
TRBJ1-1	TRBV10-3	many	NA	TGTGCCATCAGTGATGGGGGAGACACTGAAGCTTTCTTT	CAISDGGDTEAFF
TRBJ2-7	TRBV27	few	TRBD1	TGTGCCAGCAGTTTGGGACAGGGGACCTACGAGCAGTACTTC	CASSLGQGTYEQYF
TRBJ2-7	TRBV4-1	NA	TRBD2	TGCGCCAGCAGCCAAGAACTAGCGGTCTACGAGCAGTACTTC	CASSQELAVYEQYF
TRBJ2-3	TRBV7-3	many	NA	TGTGCCAGCAGCTCGACAGGGACTTTCACAGATACGCAGTATTTT	CASSSTGTFTDTQYF
TRBJ1-1	TRBV20-1	many	NA	TGCAGTGCTAAGATTTGGGGGGAGAGCACTGAAGCTTTCTTT	CSAKIWGESTEAFF